A selection of T cell receptor beta chains follows, all from one sample in a study of T-cell memory formation after mild COVID-19. In TCRdb, the 5' RACE reads were re-called with MiXCR into one record per CDR3 protein. Of hundreds of thousands of distinct CDR3 sequences listed, around 21% are singletons. Sequencing was performed on PBMCs or a T cell subset sorted from them (not recorded which). The receptors shown here come from an adult woman who had mild COVID-19 (a few samples of this study predate the infection). Cell type and time point are not known. CDR3s include the opening cysteine and the closing phenylalanine or tryptophan. D genes are given only for firm matches. Not all rows give a size; the values are once, few, many and, for expanded clones, a class.

V gene	D gene	J gene	clone size	CDR3 protein	CDR3 DNA
TRBV7-9	-	TRBJ2-7	-	CASSLDRVVDEQYF	TGTGCCAGCAGCTTAGACAGGGTAGTGGACGAGCAGTACTTC
TRBV20-1	TRBD2	TRBJ2-1	-	CSAETGREWNEQFF	TGCAGTGCGGAAACCGGGAGGGAATGGAATGAGCAGTTCTTC
TRBV9	TRBD2	TRBJ2-3	-	CASSDRLAGGPDTDTQYF	TGTGCCAGCAGCGACCGACTCGCGGGAGGGCCCGACACAGATACGCAGTATTTT
TRBV10-3	TRBD1	TRBJ2-7	-	CAISKTGPYEQYF	TGTGCCATCAGCAAGACAGGGCCCTACGAGCAGTACTTC
TRBV5-6	-	TRBJ2-2	-	CASSLRVNTGELYF	TGTGCCAGCAGCCTCCGGGTTAACACCGGGGAGCTGTATTTT
TRBV19	-	TRBJ2-1	-	CASSTMGSGEQFF	TGTGCCAGTAGTACGATGGGCTCGGGTGAGCAGTTCTTC
TRBV5-1	TRBD2	TRBJ2-5	-	CASSSGGLAGTETQYF	TGCGCCAGCAGCTCCGGTGGTCTAGCGGGGACGGAGACCCAGTACTTC
TRBV20-1	-	TRBJ1-1	-	CSVGEVNTEAFF	TGCAGTGTCGGGGAGGTTAACACTGAAGCTTTCTTT
TRBV5-1	-	TRBJ2-7	-	CASSQDPYYEQYF	TGCGCCAGCAGCCAGGACCCGTACTACGAGCAGTACTTC
TRBV2	-	TRBJ2-1	few	CASSGWYNEQFF	TGTGCCAGCAGTGGGTGGTACAATGAGCAGTTCTTC
TRBV29-1	TRBD2	TRBJ2-7	few	CSVAGTSGYEQYF	TGCAGCGTAGCCGGGACTAGCGGCTACGAGCAGTACTTC
TRBV6-2/TRBV6-3	-	TRBJ2-7	-	CASRAGGSLYEQYF	TGTGCCAGCCGCGCTGGTGGAAGTCTCTACGAGCAGTACTTC
TRBV6-6	TRBD1	TRBJ1-5	few	CASSYGGQPYSNQPQHF	TGTGCCAGCAGTTACGGGGGACAGCCGTATAGCAATCAGCCCCAGCATTTT
TRBV5-1	-	TRBJ1-6	-	CASSLGSQNNSPLHF	TGCGCCAGCAGCTTGGGATCCCAAAATAATTCACCCCTCCACTTT
TRBV24-1	-	TRBJ1-3	-	CATSDDWNTIYF	TGTGCCACCAGTGATGACTGGAACACCATATATTTT
TRBV2	TRBD1	TRBJ2-3	few	CASIRTGVTNTQYF	TGTGCCAGCATCAGGACAGGGGTCACGAATACGCAGTATTTT
TRBV19	TRBD1	TRBJ2-1	-	CASSMDRGPAYNEQFF	TGTGCCAGTAGTATGGACAGGGGTCCCGCCTACAATGAGCAGTTCTTC
TRBV11-2	-	TRBJ1-4	few	CASREGARDILGKLFF	TGTGCCAGCAGGGAAGGGGCACGGGACATCTTGGGAAAACTGTTTTTT
TRBV20-1	TRBD2	TRBJ2-7	-	CSARDLRLAGGPGEQYF	TGCAGTGCTAGAGATCTCAGACTAGCGGGAGGGCCGGGTGAGCAGTACTTC
TRBV3-1	-	TRBJ2-1	-	CASSLETGISAYNEQFF	TGTGCCAGCAGCCTAGAGACCGGGATTTCGGCCTACAATGAGCAGTTCTTC
TRBV4-3	-	TRBJ2-1	-	CASSQDLREQFF	TGCGCCAGCAGCCAAGATCTCCGGGAGCAGTTCTTC
TRBV7-2	-	TRBJ2-3	-	CGSSSTPGPRTDTQYF	TGTGGCAGCAGCTCCACACCGGGACCTCGCACAGATACGCAGTATTTT
TRBV19	TRBD1	TRBJ2-7	-	CASSIYSGQGRYEQYF	TGTGCCAGTAGTATCTATTCGGGACAGGGGAGGTACGAGCAGTACTTC
TRBV11-1	-	TRBJ2-2	-	CAGRWGRPNTGELFF	TGTGCCGGACGCTGGGGACGGCCTAACACCGGGGAGCTGTTTTTT
TRBV4-3	TRBD1	TRBJ1-2	-	CASSQESIPGGYGYTF	TGCGCCAGCAGCCAAGAAAGCATCCCAGGGGGCTATGGCTACACCTTC
TRBV5-5	TRBD2	TRBJ2-2	-	CASSLAGEYTGELFF	TGTGCCAGCAGCTTAGCGGGAGAGTACACCGGGGAGCTGTTTTTT
TRBV6-1	TRBD2	TRBJ2-1	-	CASRGAGSSYNEQFF	TGTGCCAGCAGGGGAGCGGGAAGCTCCTACAATGAGCAGTTCTTC
TRBV7-3	TRBD2	TRBJ2-4	-	CASSSGGLAAFKNIQYF	TGTGCCAGCAGCTCAGGCGGACTAGCGGCTTTCAAAAACATTCAGTACTTC
TRBV29-1	-	TRBJ1-1	few	CSVAGGRGQRNTEAFF	TGCAGCGTTGCGGGGGGCCGGGGGCAAAGGAACACTGAAGCTTTCTTT
TRBV24-1	-	TRBJ2-1	few	CATSDTRGRGLYNEQFF	TGTGCCACCAGTGATACGCGAGGGCGGGGGCTATACAATGAGCAGTTCTTC
TRBV3-1	TRBD1	TRBJ1-1	few	CASSRARGGTEAFF	TGTGCCAGCAGCCGAGCCAGGGGGGGCACTGAAGCTTTCTTT
TRBV9	-	TRBJ1-5	-	CASSSNQPQHF	TGTGCCAGCAGTAGCAATCAGCCCCAGCATTTT
TRBV7-2	-	TRBJ2-7	-	CASSLGFGMLLEQYF	TGTGCCAGCAGCTTAGGATTTGGAATGTTGCTCGAGCAGTACTTC
TRBV30	-	TRBJ1-1	many	CAWSIGQRRTEAFF	TGTGCCTGGAGTATCGGGCAGCGTAGGACTGAAGCTTTCTTT
TRBV20-1	TRBD1	TRBJ1-1	-	CSAFGRGPNTEAFF	TGCAGTGCTTTCGGCAGGGGGCCGAACACTGAAGCTTTCTTT
TRBV29-1	-	TRBJ1-2	-	CSVGTAAYYGYTF	TGCAGCGTTGGGACCGCAGCTTACTATGGCTACACCTTC
TRBV9	TRBD2	TRBJ2-7	few	CASSRDYAYEQYF	TGTGCCAGCAGCCGGGACTATGCCTACGAGCAGTACTTC
TRBV5-1	TRBD2	TRBJ2-3	few	CASSLVTSGASTDTQYF	TGCGCCAGCAGCTTGGTGACTAGCGGGGCGAGCACAGATACGCAGTATTTT
TRBV6-1	-	TRBJ2-2	-	CASSLNYGRGRNTGELFF	TGTGCCAGCAGCTTGAACTATGGACGGGGGCGGAACACCGGGGAGCTGTTTTTT
TRBV12-3/TRBV12-4	TRBD1	TRBJ2-7	-	CDSSSGQGAWEQYF	TGTGACAGCAGTTCGGGACAGGGGGCATGGGAGCAGTACTTC
TRBV30	-	TRBJ2-3	many	CAWSPGNRDPPYF	TGTGCCTGGAGCCCAGGGAACCGGGACCCTCCGTATTTT
TRBV23-1	TRBD2	TRBJ2-1	few	CASARLAAVNEQFF	TGCGCCAGCGCGAGACTAGCGGCTGTGAATGAGCAGTTCTTC
TRBV16	-	TRBJ1-2	few	CASSQSGNGYTF	TGTGCCAGCAGCCAATCTGGGAATGGCTACACCTTC
TRBV7-8	TRBD1	TRBJ2-7	-	CASSSPQTGGEQYF	TGTGCCAGCAGTTCACCCCAGACAGGGGGCGAGCAGTACTTC
TRBV28	-	TRBJ2-2	-	CASGLTLGAGELFF	TGTGCCAGCGGCCTGACGTTGGGGGCCGGGGAGCTGTTTTTT
TRBV5-4	TRBD2	TRBJ2-2	-	CASSFLRLAGGPNTGELFF	TGTGCCAGCAGCTTTCTTAGACTAGCGGGGGGCCCGAACACCGGGGAGCTGTTTTTT